The 24 T cell receptor beta chains given below trace back to one sample, sequenced in a study of blood T cell repertoires in COVID-19. This table comes from immunoSEQ multiplex PCR, and its TCRdb copy is limited to in-frame clones, with some not included. The repertoire holds 160,000 or so clones, around 90% seen once, with about 1.6% in the top ten. The material sequenced was peripheral blood. The source of these receptors is a woman aged 45-60 years with acute or convalescent COVID-19.

Written as DNA, the CDR3 is TGTGCCAGCAGCTCTGTGGACAGGGCTGGCTATGGCTACACCTTC. Its protein is CASSSVDRAGYGYTF. The chain couples TRBV21-1 to TRBJ1-2; TRBD1 is taken as the D call from the table, unchecked against the DNA. TRBV21-1 is assigned pseudogene status. The CDR3 contains 15 residues.

This clone was detected only a few times. The chain combines TRBV5-1 with TRBJ1-6; D gene uncertain. Trimming took off 6 bases at V and 7 bases at J, with 8 bases between the two ends. Germline V gene data show CDR1 as SGHRS and CDR2 as YFSETQ. This CDR3 is built from 12 residues. This chain's CDR3 is CASNYNNSPLHF. DNA of the CDR3: TGCGCCAGCAACTACAACAATTCACCCCTCCACTTT.

V gene TRBV7-9 combines with J gene TRBJ1-4; D gene unclear. This CDR3 comprises 12 residues. V was trimmed by 7 bases and J by 6 bases, leaving 9 bases between them. CDR1 is SEHNR, CDR2 FQNEAQ, per germline (reference sequence). The CDR3 nucleotides are TGTGCCAGCACCTCCCGGTATGAAAAACTGTTTTTT. Translation: CASTSRYEKLFF.

The chain combines TRBV7-2 with TRBJ2-3; a possible D gene is TRBD2 (5 bases). This CDR3 has 15 residues. V was trimmed by 8 bases and J by 4 bases, leaving 19 bases between them. From germline, CDR1 is SGHTA and CDR2 FQGNSA. The CDR3 DNA reads TGTGCCAGCTTAGAGGGCCTTCCGGGCGCAGATACGCAGTATTTT. Amino acids: CASLEGLPGADTQYF.

About this clone itself: A far larger clone lies a single base away; this is likely a read error. The chain joins TRBV11-2 to TRBJ1-2; the D gene is possibly TRBD1 (5 bases). V gave up 5 bases and J gave up 4 bases, with 11 bases separating them. Germline V gene sequence: CDR1 SGHAT, CDR2 FQNNGV. The CDR3 length is 13 residues. In DNA form, the CDR3 reads TGTGCCAGCAGCCCAGGGAGGCCCTATGGCTACACCTTC. It translates to CASSPGRPYGYTF.

V and J are TRBV6-6 and TRBJ2-1; unclear D gene. The CDR3 has 13 residues. V lost 2 bases, J lost 7 bases, and 9 bases lay in between. Germline lookup yields CDR1 MNHNY and CDR2 SVGAGI (reference sequence). The DNA of the CDR3 is TGTGCCAGCAGTTACCCCACACAGAATGAGCAGTTCTTC. The encoded protein is CASSYPTQNEQFF.

This clone has only one observation. The chain joins TRBV30 to TRBJ1-6, with a weak D call TRBD1 (5 bases). From germline, CDR1 is GTSNPN and CDR2 SVGIG (reference sequence). V shed 6 bases and J shed 10 bases, with 16 bases lying between them. This CDR3 comprises 13 residues. CDR3 amino acids: CACLDTGPSPLHF. CDR3 DNA: TGTGCCTGTTTGGACACGGGCCCGTCACCCCTCCACTTT.

V usage is TRBV3-1 (or the pseudogene TRBV3-2) and J usage is TRBJ1-1; no firm D call. V dropped 0 bases and J dropped 5 bases, with 25 bases sitting between them. CDR3 length equals 19 residues. Per the germline V gene, CDR1 is LGHDT and CDR2 is YNNKEL (reference sequence). The CDR3 DNA reads TGTGCCAGCAGCCAAGAAAGCGTCGGAGCCGTTTGGTGTAAGACTGAAGCTTTCTTT. Translation: CASSQESVGAVWCKTEAFF.

The chain has TRBV9 and TRBJ2-6; D unclear. V was trimmed by 2 bases and J by 3 bases, leaving 15 bases between them. This CDR3 has 17 residues. The germline V gene encodes CDR1 SGDLS and CDR2 YYNGEE. The CDR3 loop is CASSVSKMVYGANVLTF. In nucleotides, the CDR3 is TGTGCCAGCAGCGTCTCTAAGATGGTTTATGGGGCCAACGTCCTGACTTTC.

Here the CDR3 reads CASSLRDTYNSPLHF. The CDR3 coding sequence is TGTGCCAGCAGCCTCCGGGACACTTATAATTCACCCCTCCACTTT. The chain carries TRBV7-9 and TRBJ1-6; D might be TRBD1 (6 bases). V lost 5 bases and J 4 bases, leaving 12 bases between the germline ends. This CDR3 has 15 residues. Germline lookup yields CDR1 SEHNR and CDR2 FQNEAQ (reference sequence). Looking up the rest from reference TRBV7-9 and TRBJ1-6 gives the full variable domain: DTGVSQNPRHKITKRGQNVTFRCDPISEHNRLYWYRQTLGQGPEFLTYFQNEAQLEKSRLLSDRFSAERPKGSFSTLEIQRTEQGDSAMYLCASSLRDTYNSPLHFGNGTRLTVT.

This clone was counted between two and nine times. The chain uses TRBV7-2 and TRBJ2-7, with 8 bases lining up with TRBD2. Germline V gene data show CDR1 as SGHTA and CDR2 as FQGNSA. The CDR3 consists of 18 residues. With 4 bases clipped from V and 6 bases from J, the junction kept 20 bases outside the gene matches. CDR3 sequence reads: CASSYPPLTGGPRGEQYF. The CDR3 DNA is TGTGCCAGCAGCTATCCCCCATTAACGGGAGGGCCTCGAGGCGAGCAGTACTTC.

This sequence joins TRBV3-1 (or the pseudogene TRBV3-2) and TRBJ1-2; D is undetermined. V was pared by 5 bases and J by 3 bases, with 7 bases between. The CDR3 spans 12 residues. Germline V gene sequence: CDR1 LGHDT, CDR2 YNNKEL (reference sequence). Here the CDR3 DNA reads TGTGCCAGCAGCTCGCAGGACTATGGCTACACCTTC. Translation: CASSSQDYGYTF.

The chain carries TRBV7-6 and TRBJ2-3; 9 nucleotides agree with TRBD2. Germline-derived CDR1 and CDR2 are SGHVS and FNYEAQ. Trimming at V came to 2 bases and at J to 2 bases, leaving 8 bases not matched to a gene. The CDR3 runs 17 residues. The CDR3 loop is CASSLRLAGYITDTQYF. The DNA of the CDR3 is TGTGCCAGCAGCTTACGGCTAGCGGGGTATATCACAGATACGCAGTATTTT.

The rearrangement links TRBV7-6 to TRBJ2-7, with 14 bases aligning to TRBD2. V shed 3 bases, J shed 3 bases, and the junction held 7 bases outside the gene matches. The CDR3 runs 17 residues. The germline gives CDR1 SGHVS, CDR2 FNYEAQ. The CDR3 loop is CASSFNAGTSGGYEQYF. CDR3 sequence (DNA): TGTGCCAGCAGCTTCAACGCTGGGACTAGCGGGGGCTACGAGCAGTACTTC.

V gene TRBV11-2 combines with J gene TRBJ1-3; the match to TRBD1 covers 7 bases. The CDR3 loop spans 15 amino acids. CDR1 SGHAT and CDR2 FQNNGV come from the germline V gene. After removal of 1 base from V and 4 bases from J, the junction contained 4 bases not matched to a gene. The CDR3 loop reads CASSLGGGYGNTIYF. DNA for the CDR3: TGTGCCAGCAGCTTAGGAGGGGGCTACGGAAACACCATATATTTT.

This clone was found once. The chain couples TRBV11-3 to TRBJ1-4; 7 bases match TRBD1. The CDR3 runs to 15 residues. Trimming cost V 0 bases and J 7 bases; bases outside gene matches: 5. Per the germline V gene, CDR1 is SGHNT and CDR2 is YENEEA. In nucleotides, the CDR3 is TGTGCCAGCAGCTTAGATACAGGGGTGGCTGAAAAACTGTTTTTT. Translating it yields CASSLDTGVAEKLFF. The full variable domain, in which reference TRBV11-3 and TRBJ1-4 provide the parts outside the CDR3, is EAGVVQSPRYKIIEKKQPVAFWCNPISGHNTLYWYLQNLGQGPELLIRYENEEAVDDSQLPKDRFSAERLKGVDSTLKIQPAELGDSAVYLCASSLDTGVAEKLFFGSGTQLSVL.

This clone was seen just once. This chain connects TRBV19 to TRBJ1-6; D not certain. The germline V gene encodes CDR1 LNHDA and CDR2 SQIVND (reference sequence). Trimming shortened V by 8 bases and J by 7 bases, and 6 bases separated the two germline ends. This CDR3 is 11 amino acids long. The CDR3, as DNA: TGTGCCAGTGCACAGAATTCACCCCTCCACTTT. It yields the protein CASAQNSPLHF.

The rearrangement links TRBV28 to TRBJ1-5; 7 bases match TRBD1. The CDR3 has 14 amino acids. The germline V gene has CDR1 MDHEN and CDR2 SYDVKM. With V trimmed by 3 bases and J by 7 bases, 6 bases remained unmatched. In DNA, the CDR3 is TGTGCCAGCAGTTTGGCAGGGGGGCGGCAGCCCCAGCATTTT. Its translation is CASSLAGGRQPQHF.

The rearrangement joins TRBV2 to TRBJ2-1; 11 nucleotides align to TRBD2. Germline-derived CDR1 and CDR2 are SNHLY and FYNNEI. The CDR3 has 14 amino acids. J gave up 10 bases and V 6 bases, and 8 bases lay outside the gene matches. The CDR3 sequence: CASRGGLAAEEQFF. For the CDR3, the DNA is TGTGCCAGCAGGGGGGGACTAGCGGCGGAAGAGCAGTTCTTC.

V gene TRBV19 combines with J gene TRBJ1-5; 10 bases line up with TRBD1. J lost 5 bases, V lost 5 bases, and 6 bases had no gene match. The CDR3 length is 15 residues. Germline V gives CDR1 LNHDA, CDR2 SQIVND (reference sequence). The CDR3 DNA reads as TGTGCCAGTAGTCCGAAGACAGGGGGCCATCAGCCCCAGCATTTT. Residues: CASSPKTGGHQPQHF. The full variable domain, in which reference TRBV19 and TRBJ1-5 provide the parts outside the CDR3, is DGGITQSPKYLFRKEGQNVTLSCEQNLNHDAMYWYRQDPGQGLRLIYYSQIVNDFQKGDIAEGYSVSREKKESFPLTVTSAQKNPTAFYLCASSPKTGGHQPQHFGDGTRLSIL.

This chain links TRBV28 with TRBJ1-5; the D gene is possibly TRBD1 (5 bases). Germline CDR1 and CDR2: MDHEN and SYDVKM. V was clipped by 2 bases and J by 6 bases, with 14 bases between them. The CDR3 is 15 amino acids. The CDR3 DNA reads as TGTGCCAGCAGTTTAAACGGGGGGGGAGCTCAGCCCCAGCATTTT. This gives the protein CASSLNGGGAQPQHF.

This clone has just one count. The genes are TRBV5-1 and TRBJ2-5, with TRBD2 as a possible D gene (5 bases). This CDR3 region has 16 residues. V lost 0 bases and J 5 bases, leaving 17 bases between the germline ends. Germline V lookup: CDR1 SGHRS, CDR2 YFSETQ. The CDR3 protein is CASSLEGLGRGETQYF. CDR3 DNA: TGCGCCAGCAGCTTGGAAGGTTTGGGGAGAGGGGAGACCCAGTACTTC. Based on the CDR3 plus reference TRBV5-1 and TRBJ2-5, the full variable domain is KAGVTQTPRYLIKTRGQQVTLSCSPISGHRSVSWYQQTPGQGLQFLFEYFSETQRNKGNFPGRFSGRQFSNSRSEMNVSTLELGDSALYLCASSLEGLGRGETQYFGPGTRLLVL.

This clone has more than one count but fewer than ten. CDR3 bases: TGTGCCAGCAGCGGATTAGGGACAGGCGGCGAGCAGTACTTC. This gives the protein CASSGLGTGGEQYF. The chain combines TRBV13 with TRBJ2-7, with TRBD1 matching 8 bases. V lost 5 bases, J lost 6 bases, and 9 bases stayed unmatched. CDR1 and CDR2 from the germline V gene are PRHDT and FYEKMQ (reference sequence). This CDR3 is built from 14 residues.

The genes are TRBV6-2 or TRBV6-3 and TRBJ1-1, with D uncertain. Trimming shortened V by 2 bases and J by 9 bases, and 13 bases separated the two germline ends. The CDR3 is 13 residues long. CDR1 MNHEY and CDR2 SVGEGT come from the germline V gene. CDR3 sequence: CASSYLVGLKAFF. CDR3 bases: TGTGCCAGCAGTTACCTCGTCGGACTGAAAGCTTTCTTT.